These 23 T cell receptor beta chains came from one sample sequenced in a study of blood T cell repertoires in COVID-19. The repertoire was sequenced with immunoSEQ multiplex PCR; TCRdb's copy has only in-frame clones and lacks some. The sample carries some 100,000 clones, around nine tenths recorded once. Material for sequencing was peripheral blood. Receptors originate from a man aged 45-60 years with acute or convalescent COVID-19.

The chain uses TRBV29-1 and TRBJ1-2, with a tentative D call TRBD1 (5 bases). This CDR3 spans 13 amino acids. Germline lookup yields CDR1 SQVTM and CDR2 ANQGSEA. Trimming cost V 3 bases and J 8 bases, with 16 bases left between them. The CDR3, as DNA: TGCAGCGTTGAGATCTTGCGGGGGGGAGGCTACACCTTC. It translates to CSVEILRGGGYTF.

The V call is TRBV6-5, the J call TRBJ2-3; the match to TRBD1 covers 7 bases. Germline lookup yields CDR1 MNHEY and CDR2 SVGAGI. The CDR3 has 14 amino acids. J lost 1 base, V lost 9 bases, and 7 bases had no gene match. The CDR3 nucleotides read TGTGCCAGTAACAGGGGCTTGGGCACAGATACGCAGTATTTT. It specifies CASNRGLGTDTQYF.

CDR3 region: CASSVATGHFNSPLHF. Written as DNA, the CDR3 is TGTGCCAGCAGTGTCGCCACGGGACATTTTAATTCACCCCTCCACTTT. The chain couples TRBV25-1 to TRBJ1-6; D is perhaps TRBD1 (6 bases). The V gene's germline CDR1 is MGHDK and CDR2 SYGVNS. The V end lost 4 bases, the J end lost 6 bases, and 16 bases lay between the germline ends. The CDR3 is 16 amino acids. The whole variable domain, remainder taken from reference TRBV25-1 and TRBJ1-6, is EADIYQTPRYLVIGTGKKITLECSQTMGHDKMYWYQQDPGMELHLIHYSYGVNSTEKGDLSSESTVSRIRTEHFPLTLESARPSHTSQYLCASSVATGHFNSPLHFGNGTRLTVT.

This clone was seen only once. This chain's CDR3 is CASRKTGGDSSGYTF. The CDR3 DNA reads TGTGCCAGCAGGAAGACAGGGGGCGATTCAAGTGGCTACACCTTC. The chain uses TRBV6-5 and TRBJ1-2, with 10 positions matching TRBD1. There are 15 residues in the CDR3. Germline values: CDR1 MNHEY, CDR2 SVGAGI. The junction had 11 bases not matched to a gene; V was cut back by 6 bases and J by 7 bases.

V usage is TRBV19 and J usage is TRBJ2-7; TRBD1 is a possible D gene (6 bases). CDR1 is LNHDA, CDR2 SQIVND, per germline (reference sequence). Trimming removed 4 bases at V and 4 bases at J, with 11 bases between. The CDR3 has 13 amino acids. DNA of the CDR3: TGTGCCAGTAGTAGGCAGGGGAGTTACGAGCAGTACTTC. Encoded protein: CASSRQGSYEQYF.

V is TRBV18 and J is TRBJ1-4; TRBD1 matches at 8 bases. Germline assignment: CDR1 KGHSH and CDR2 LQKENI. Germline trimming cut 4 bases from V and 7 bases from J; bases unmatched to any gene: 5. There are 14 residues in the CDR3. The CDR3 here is CASSHGTGLEKLFF. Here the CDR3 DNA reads TGTGCCAGCTCACACGGGACAGGCCTTGAAAAACTGTTTTTT.

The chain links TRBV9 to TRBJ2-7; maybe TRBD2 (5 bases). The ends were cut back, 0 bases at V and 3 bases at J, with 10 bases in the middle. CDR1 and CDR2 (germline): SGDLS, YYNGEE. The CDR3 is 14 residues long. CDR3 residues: CASSVATGNYEQYF. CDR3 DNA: TGTGCCAGCAGCGTAGCTACGGGGAACTACGAGCAGTACTTC.

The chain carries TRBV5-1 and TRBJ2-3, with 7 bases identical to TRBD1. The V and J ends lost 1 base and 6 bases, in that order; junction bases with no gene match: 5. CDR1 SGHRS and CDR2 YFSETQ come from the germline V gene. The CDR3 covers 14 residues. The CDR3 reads CASSLKGAPDTQYF. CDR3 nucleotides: TGCGCCAGCAGCTTGAAGGGGGCTCCTGATACGCAGTATTTT.

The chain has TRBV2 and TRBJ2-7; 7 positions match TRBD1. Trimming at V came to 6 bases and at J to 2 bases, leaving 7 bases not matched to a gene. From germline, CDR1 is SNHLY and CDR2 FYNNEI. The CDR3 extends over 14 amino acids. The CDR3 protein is CASRYNRGAYEQYF. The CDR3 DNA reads TGTGCCAGCAGATACAACAGGGGTGCCTACGAGCAGTACTTC.

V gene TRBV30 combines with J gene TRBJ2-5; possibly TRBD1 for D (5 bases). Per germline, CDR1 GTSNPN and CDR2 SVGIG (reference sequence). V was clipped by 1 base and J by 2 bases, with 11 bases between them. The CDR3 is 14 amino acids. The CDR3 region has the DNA TGTGCCTGGAGTGAAGGACGGACACAAGAGACCCAGTACTTC. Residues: CAWSEGRTQETQYF.

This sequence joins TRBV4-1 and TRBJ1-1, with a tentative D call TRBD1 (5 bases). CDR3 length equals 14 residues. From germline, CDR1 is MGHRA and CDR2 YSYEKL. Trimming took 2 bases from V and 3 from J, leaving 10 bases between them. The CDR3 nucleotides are TGCGCCAGCAGCCAACCTCAAGGGGACACTGAAGCTTTCTTT. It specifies CASSQPQGDTEAFF.

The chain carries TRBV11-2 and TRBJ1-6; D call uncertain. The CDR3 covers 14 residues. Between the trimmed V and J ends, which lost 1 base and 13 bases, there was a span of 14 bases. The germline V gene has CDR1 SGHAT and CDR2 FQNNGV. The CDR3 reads CASSLAEVWSPLHF. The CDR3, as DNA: TGTGCCAGCAGCTTAGCGGAGGTTTGGTCCCCCCTCCACTTT.

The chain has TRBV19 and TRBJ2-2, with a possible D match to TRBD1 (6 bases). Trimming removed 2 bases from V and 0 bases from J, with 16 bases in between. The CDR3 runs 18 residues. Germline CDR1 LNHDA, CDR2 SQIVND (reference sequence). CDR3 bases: TGTGCCAGTAGTATAAACTTACAGGGATACCCGAACACCGGGGAGCTGTTTTTT. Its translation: CASSINLQGYPNTGELFF. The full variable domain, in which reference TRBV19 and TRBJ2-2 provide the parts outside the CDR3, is DGGITQSPKYLFRKEGQNVTLSCEQNLNHDAMYWYRQDPGQGLRLIYYSQIVNDFQKGDIAEGYSVSREKKESFPLTVTSAQKNPTAFYLCASSINLQGYPNTGELFFGEGSRLTVL.

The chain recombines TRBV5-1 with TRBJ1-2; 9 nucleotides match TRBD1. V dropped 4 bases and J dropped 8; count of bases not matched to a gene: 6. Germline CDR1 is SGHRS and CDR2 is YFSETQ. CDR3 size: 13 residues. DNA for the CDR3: TGCGCCAGCAGCCCCGGGACAGGGTTCGGCTACACCTTC. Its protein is CASSPGTGFGYTF.

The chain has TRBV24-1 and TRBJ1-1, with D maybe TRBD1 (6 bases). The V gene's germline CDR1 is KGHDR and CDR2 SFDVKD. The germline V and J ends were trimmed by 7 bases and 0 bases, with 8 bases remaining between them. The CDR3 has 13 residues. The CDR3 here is CATRAGVNTEAFF. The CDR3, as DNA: TGTGCCACCAGGGCAGGGGTGAACACTGAAGCTTTCTTT.

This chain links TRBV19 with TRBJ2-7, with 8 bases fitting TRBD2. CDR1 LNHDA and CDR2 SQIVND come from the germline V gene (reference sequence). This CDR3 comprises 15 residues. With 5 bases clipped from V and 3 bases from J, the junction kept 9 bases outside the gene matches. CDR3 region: CASSVRRSGDYEQYF. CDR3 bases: TGTGCCAGTAGTGTCCGGCGTAGCGGGGACTACGAGCAGTACTTC. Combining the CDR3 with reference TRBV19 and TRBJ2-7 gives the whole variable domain DGGITQSPKYLFRKEGQNVTLSCEQNLNHDAMYWYRQDPGQGLRLIYYSQIVNDFQKGDIAEGYSVSREKKESFPLTVTSAQKNPTAFYLCASSVRRSGDYEQYFGPGTRLTVT.

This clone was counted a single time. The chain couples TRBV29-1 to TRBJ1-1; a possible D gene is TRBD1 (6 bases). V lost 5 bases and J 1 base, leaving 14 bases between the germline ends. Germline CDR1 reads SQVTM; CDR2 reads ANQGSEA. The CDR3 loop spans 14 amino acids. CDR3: CSVPFRGANTEAFF. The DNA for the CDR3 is TGCAGCGTTCCCTTTCGGGGGGCGAACACTGAAGCTTTCTTT.

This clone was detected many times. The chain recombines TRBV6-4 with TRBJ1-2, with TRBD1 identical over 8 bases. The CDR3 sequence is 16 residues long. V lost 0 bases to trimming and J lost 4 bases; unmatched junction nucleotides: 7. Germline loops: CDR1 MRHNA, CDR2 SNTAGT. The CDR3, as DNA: TGTGCCAGCAGTGACTCTGGACAGGGCATATCCTATGGCTACACCTTC. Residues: CASSDSGQGISYGYTF.

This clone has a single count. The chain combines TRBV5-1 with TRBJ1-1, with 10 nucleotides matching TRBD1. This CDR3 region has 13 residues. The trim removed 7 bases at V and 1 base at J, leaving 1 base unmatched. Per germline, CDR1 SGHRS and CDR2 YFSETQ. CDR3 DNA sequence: TGCGCCAGCCGGACAGGGGGGAACACTGAAGCTTTCTTT. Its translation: CASRTGGNTEAFF.

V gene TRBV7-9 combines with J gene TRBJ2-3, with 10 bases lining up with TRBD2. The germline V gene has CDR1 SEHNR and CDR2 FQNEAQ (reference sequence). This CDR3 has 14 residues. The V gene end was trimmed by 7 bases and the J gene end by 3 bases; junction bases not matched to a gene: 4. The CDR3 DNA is TGTGCCAGCACTACTAGCGGGGCGACAGATACGCAGTATTTT. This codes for CASTTSGATDTQYF.

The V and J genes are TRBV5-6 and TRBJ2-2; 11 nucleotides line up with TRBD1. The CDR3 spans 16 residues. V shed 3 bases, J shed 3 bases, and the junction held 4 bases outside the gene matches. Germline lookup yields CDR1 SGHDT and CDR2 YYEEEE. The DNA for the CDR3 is TGTGCCAGCAGCTCAGGACAGGGGGCGGACACCGGGGAGCTGTTTTTT. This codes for CASSSGQGADTGELFF.

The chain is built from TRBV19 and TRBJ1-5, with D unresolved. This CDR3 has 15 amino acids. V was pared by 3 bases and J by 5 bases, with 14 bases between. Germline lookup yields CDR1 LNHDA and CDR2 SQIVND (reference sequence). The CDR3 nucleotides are TGTGCCAGTAGTATCTTCGGGATAGCTTATCAGCCCCAGCATTTT. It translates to CASSIFGIAYQPQHF.

CDR3 nucleotide sequence: TGCGCCAGCAGCCTTCCCAGGCTGGGAGACTATGGCTACACCTTC. It translates to CASSLPRLGDYGYTF. The chain recombines TRBV4-1 with TRBJ1-2; D remains ambiguous. V was clipped by 4 bases and J by 3 bases, with 15 bases between them. The CDR3 extends over 15 amino acids. CDR1 MGHRA and CDR2 YSYEKL come from the germline V gene.